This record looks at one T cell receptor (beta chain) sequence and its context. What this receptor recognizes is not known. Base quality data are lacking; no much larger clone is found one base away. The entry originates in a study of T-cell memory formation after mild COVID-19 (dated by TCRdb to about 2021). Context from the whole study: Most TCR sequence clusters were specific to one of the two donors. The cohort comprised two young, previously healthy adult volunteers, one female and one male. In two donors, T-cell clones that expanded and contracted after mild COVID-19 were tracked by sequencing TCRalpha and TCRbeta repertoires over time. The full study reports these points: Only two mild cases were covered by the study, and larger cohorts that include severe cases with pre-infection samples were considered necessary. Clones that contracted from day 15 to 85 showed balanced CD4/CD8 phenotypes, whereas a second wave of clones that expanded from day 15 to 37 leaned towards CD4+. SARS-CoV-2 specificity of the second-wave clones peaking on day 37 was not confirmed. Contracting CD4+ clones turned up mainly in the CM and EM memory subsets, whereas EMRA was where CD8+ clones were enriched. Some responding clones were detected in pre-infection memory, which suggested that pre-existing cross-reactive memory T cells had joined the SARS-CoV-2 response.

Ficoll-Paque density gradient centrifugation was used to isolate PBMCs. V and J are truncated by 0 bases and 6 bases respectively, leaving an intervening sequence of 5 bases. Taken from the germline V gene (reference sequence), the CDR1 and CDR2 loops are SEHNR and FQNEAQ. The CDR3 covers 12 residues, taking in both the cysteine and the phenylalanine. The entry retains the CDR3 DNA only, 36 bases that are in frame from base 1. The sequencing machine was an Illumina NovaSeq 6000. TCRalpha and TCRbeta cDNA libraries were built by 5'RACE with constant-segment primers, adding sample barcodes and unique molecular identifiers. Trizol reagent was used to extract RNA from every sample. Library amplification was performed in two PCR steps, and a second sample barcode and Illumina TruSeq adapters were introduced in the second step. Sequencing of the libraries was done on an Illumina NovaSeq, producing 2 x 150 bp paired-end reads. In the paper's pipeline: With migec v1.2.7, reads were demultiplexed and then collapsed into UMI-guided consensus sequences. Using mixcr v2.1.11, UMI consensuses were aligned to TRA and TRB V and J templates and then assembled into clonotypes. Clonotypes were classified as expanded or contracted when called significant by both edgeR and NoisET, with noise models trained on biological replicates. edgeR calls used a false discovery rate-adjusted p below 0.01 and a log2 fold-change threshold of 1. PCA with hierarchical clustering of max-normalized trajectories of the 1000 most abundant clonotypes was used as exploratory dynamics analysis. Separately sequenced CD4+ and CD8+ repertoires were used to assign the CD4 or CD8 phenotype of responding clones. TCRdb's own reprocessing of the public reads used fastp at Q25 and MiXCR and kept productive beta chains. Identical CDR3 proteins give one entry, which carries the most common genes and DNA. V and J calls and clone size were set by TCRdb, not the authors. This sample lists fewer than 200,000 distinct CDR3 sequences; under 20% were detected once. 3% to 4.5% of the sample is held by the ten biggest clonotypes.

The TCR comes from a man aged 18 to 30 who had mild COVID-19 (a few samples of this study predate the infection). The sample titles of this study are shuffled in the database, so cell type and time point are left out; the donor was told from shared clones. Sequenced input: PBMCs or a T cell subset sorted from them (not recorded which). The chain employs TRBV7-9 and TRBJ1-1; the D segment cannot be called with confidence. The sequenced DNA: TGTGCCAGCAGCTTAGCGGACTCTGAAGCTTTCTTT. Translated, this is CASSLADSEAFF.